The entry that follows covers one TCR beta chain sequence. What it binds is not known. The source of the sample is a study of shared clonotypes between healthy human individuals. Study-level findings and limits: The study sampled only blood, and tissue repertoires likely differ.

Some clones are missing from TCRdb's copy, which holds only in-frame ones; the method was immunoSEQ multiplex PCR. In the table there are 450,000 to 500,000 clones, almost 80% of which are singletons. This CDR3 is built from 15 residues. CDR1 and CDR2 from the germline V gene are MDHEN and SYDVKM. With V trimmed by 4 bases and J by 5 bases, 4 bases remained unmatched. This TCR came from a woman aged 40 to 50 in good health. Some clones in this sample may be carry-over from other donors' samples. V gene TRBV28 combines with J gene TRBJ1-5; 11 bases match TRBD1. Material for sequencing was PBMCs. DNA for the CDR3: TGTGCCAGCAGTTATCGGACAGGGGGCGATCAGCCCCAGCATTTT. Protein product: CASSYRTGGDQPQHF. Drawing the rest from reference TRBV28 and TRBJ1-5, the complete variable domain is DVKVTQSSRYLVKRTGEKVFLECVQDMDHENMFWYRQDPGLGLRLIYFSYDVKMKEKGDIPEGYSVSREKKERFSLILESASTNQTSMYLCASSYRTGGDQPQHFGDGTRLSIL.